The 3 T cell receptor beta chains below were found in one sample sequenced in a study of blood T cells in healthy people across ages. A second PCR of about 7 to 12 cycles used a sample-barcoded 5' primer and a J-beta primer mix. TCRdb independently ran MiXCR on the 5' RACE reads; one entry per CDR3 protein. The sample carries approximately 680,000 distinct CDR3 sequences, roughly 30% recorded once. The sample was blood. These receptors were obtained from a woman of 80 years or more in good health.

This clonotype was recorded many times. The chain uses TRBV7-2 and TRBJ1-2; 7 bases are shared with TRBD1. The CDR3 length is 15 residues. After removal of 1 base from V and 2 bases from J, the junction contained 4 bases not matched to a gene. Germline V gives CDR1 SGHTA, CDR2 FQGNSA. The DNA of the CDR3 is TGTGCCAGCAGCTTAGATCCGGACAGGAACTATGGCTACACCTTC. Translating gives CASSLDPDRNYGYTF.

The chain recombines TRBV5-6 with TRBJ2-5, with 9 positions matching TRBD1. The J call could be wrong; TRBJ2-7 is a better fit for the DNA end. Per germline, CDR1 SGHDT and CDR2 YYEEEE. This CDR3 spans 15 amino acids. CDR3 nucleotide sequence: TGTGCCAGCAGCTTGGATCGGGGACAGGGTTACGAGCAGTACTTC. Protein product: CASSLDRGQGYEQYF.

The table lists this clonotype with many counts. The V and J genes are TRBV11-2 and TRBJ2-7; D perhaps matches TRBD1 (5 bases). The V end lost 2 bases, the J end lost 2 bases, and 13 bases lay between the germline ends. Germline CDR1 reads SGHAT; CDR2 reads FQNNGV. The CDR3 spans 15 residues. The CDR3: CASSLISGLTYEQYF. For the CDR3, the DNA is TGTGCCAGCAGCTTAATCTCAGGGCTTACCTACGAGCAGTACTTC. Based on the CDR3 plus reference TRBV11-2 and TRBJ2-7, the full variable domain is EAGVAQSPRYKIIEKRQSVAFWCNPISGHATLYWYQQILGQGPKLLIQFQNNGVVDDSQLPKDRFSAERLKGVDSTLKIQPAKLEDSAVYLCASSLISGLTYEQYFGPGTRLTVT.